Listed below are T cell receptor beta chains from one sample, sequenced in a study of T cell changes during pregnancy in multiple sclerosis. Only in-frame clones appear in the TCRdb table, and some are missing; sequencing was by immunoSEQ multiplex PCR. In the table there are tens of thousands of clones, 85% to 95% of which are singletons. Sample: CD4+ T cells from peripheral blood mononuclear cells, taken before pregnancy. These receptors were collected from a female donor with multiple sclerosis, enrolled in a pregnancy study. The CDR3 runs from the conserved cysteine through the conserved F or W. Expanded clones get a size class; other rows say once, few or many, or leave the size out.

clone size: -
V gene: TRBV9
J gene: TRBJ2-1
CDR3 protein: CASSVGLPGLAGTVVYNEQFF

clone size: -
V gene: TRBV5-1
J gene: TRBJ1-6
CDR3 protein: CASSLTGNFTPLHF

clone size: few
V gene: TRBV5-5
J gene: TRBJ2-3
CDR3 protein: CASTQLRNPAQYF

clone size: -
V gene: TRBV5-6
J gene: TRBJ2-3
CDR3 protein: CASSAGLALTDTQYF

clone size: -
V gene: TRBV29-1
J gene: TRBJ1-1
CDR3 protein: CSVAGPGEAFF

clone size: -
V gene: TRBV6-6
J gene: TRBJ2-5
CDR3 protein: CASSYGGEQETQYF

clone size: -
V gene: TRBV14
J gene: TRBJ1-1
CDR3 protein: CASSLGPLATEAFF

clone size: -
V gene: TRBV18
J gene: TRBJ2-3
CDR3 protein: CASSPTPSPADTQYF

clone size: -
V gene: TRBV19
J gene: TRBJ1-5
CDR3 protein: CASRQGEYFNQPQHF

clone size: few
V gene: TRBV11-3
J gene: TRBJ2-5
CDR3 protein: CASSQLTGGAETQYF

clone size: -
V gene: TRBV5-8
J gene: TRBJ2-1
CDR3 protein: CASSLAFREGPEQFF

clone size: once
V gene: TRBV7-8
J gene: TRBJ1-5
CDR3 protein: CASSDRLGNQPQHF

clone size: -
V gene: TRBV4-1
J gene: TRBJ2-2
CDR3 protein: CASSQELAGGPNGELFF

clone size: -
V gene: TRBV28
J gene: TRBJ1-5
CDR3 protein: CASSFSDRSGIRPQHF

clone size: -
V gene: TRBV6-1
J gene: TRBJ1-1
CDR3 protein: CASSEARYGGEAFF

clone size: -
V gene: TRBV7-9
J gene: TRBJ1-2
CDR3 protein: CASSFGQYYGYTF

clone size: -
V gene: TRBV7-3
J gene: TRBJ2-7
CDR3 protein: CASSPAGPSYEQYF

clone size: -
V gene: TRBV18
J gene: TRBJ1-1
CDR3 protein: CASSGGGKNTEAFF

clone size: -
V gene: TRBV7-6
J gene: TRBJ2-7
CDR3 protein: CASSPWTSGGLNEQYF

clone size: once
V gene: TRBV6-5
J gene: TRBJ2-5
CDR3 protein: CASSYRSGGRETQYF

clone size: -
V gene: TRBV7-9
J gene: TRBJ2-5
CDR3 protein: CASSLGLAGGLYQETQYF

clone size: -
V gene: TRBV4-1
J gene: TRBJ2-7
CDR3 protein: CASSQVASSSYEQYF

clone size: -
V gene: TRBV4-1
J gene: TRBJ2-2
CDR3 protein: CASSPRSGGINTGELFF

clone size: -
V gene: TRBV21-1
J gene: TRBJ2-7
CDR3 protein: CATAWGREGYEQYF

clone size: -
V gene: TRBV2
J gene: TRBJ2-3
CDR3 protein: CASRPGLAPDTQYF

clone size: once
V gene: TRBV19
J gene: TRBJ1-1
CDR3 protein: CASTHTGFDTEAFF

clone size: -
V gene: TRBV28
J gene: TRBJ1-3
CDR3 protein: CASSLSGTGGRGPTNSGNTIYF

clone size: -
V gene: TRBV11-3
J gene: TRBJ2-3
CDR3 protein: CASSLGTGNQYF

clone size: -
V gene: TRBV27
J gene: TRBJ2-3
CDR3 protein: CASSLSRPTDTQYF

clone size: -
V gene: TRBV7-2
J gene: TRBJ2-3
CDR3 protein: CASSLVVAGGTDTQYF

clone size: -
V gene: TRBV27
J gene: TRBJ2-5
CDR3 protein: CASSVRDPQRETQYF

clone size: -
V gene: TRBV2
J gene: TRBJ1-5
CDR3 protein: CASSETGGNNQPQHF

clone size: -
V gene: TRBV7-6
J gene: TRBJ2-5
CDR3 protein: CASIPGGVPQETQYF

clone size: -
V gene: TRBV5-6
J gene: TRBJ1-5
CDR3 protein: CASSLGGLGGNNQPQHF

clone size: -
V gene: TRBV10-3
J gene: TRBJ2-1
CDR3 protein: CASRRGKGASVTYNEQFF

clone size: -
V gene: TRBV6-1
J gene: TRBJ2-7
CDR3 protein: CASRQGVAYEQYF

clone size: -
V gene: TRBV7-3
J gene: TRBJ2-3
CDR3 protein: CASSFGLLAGGVSSTDTQYF

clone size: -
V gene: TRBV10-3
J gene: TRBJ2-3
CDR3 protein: CAISDGGGNTDTQYF

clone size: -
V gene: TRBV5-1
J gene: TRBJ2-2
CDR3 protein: CASSLQDNTGELFF

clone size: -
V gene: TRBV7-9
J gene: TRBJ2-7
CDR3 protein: CASSLGDRVTIEQYF

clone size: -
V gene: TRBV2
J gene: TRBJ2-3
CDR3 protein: CASRRLQAVGSTDTQYF